Sequencing of this T cell receptor beta chain was carried out in a study of blood T cell repertoires in COVID-19 (dated by TCRdb to the early 2020s). About the investigation overall: Samples covering the acute and convalescent phases of COVID-19 were provided by collaborators in the United States, Italy and Spain. Sample metadata almost always included a de-identified subject ID, COVID-19 status, age in years and sex. Where available, HLA class I and class II types were taken from metadata supplied by the sample provider and were not determined by assay-based typing. The material from the prospective study consisted of cDNA or gDNA derived from T cells, B-cell-depleted T cells, or PBMCs. Subjects who had been exposed to COVID-19, were actively infected with it, or had recovered from it provided the deeply sampled blood TCRbeta repertoires that made up the dataset. The samples were drawn from two sources: the first 160 participants of the ongoing ImmuneRACE study, and over 1,000 subjects contributed by 6 global collaborators. The repertoires were released in a freely available public database meant as a resource for research on the immune response to SARS-CoV-2. What the research found in general, with its limitations: The amount of clinical and demographic metadata varied by source and participant and was provided uncurated.

Looking up the germline V gene yields CDR1 SGHDN and CDR2 FVKESK. The CDR3, from cysteine to phenylalanine, totals 16 residues. Just the 48-base CDR3 DNA is kept, in frame starting at base 1. Cut back by 4 bases and 0 bases, the V and J ends lie 13 bases apart. The immunoSEQ Assay, a bias-controlled multiplex PCR, was used to amplify TCRbeta CDR3 regions from genomic DNA. In the source study's methods: Within the assay, amplification of reference gene primers was used to estimate how many nucleated cells each sample contained. To quantify the absolute abundance of each unique TCRbeta CDR3 rearrangement, sequence reads were collapsed and filtered. For each sample, productive Simpson clonality was calculated by taking the square root of Simpson's diversity index across productive rearrangements. TCRdb provides this immuneACCESS table in a form limited to in-frame rearrangements. Some clones are lacking; in checked studies, under half of them reflect an unresolved V gene, and why the rest are absent is not known. That table is the source of V, J and clone size, and D and trimming were worked out from the DNA. The sample yields fewer than 250,000 clones; 81% were counted once. About 8.9% of the sample goes to the ten largest clones.

To note about this clone: What this receptor recognizes is not known. No base quality values were provided; no much bigger clone lies one nucleotide off.

In the prospective study, participants were about 18 to 100 years old, resided in under 30 geographic areas of the United States, and were enrolled through a virtual design. To assign participants to cohorts, the prospective study relied on clinical history that participants themselves reported in a screening survey and a study questionnaire. In the prospective study, whole blood, serum and a nasopharyngeal or oropharyngeal swab were collected from each participant by mobile phlebotomists. Prospective study participants could optionally give additional blood draws and questionnaires over an approximately 2-month period. Blood samples from the prospective study were shipped frozen or at room temperature prior to DNA extraction.

In this chain, TRBV14 is recombined with TRBJ2-1; TRBD2 could be the D gene, as 6 bases match. The source is a woman aged 45-59 years with acute COVID-19. Sequenced input: PBMCs or T cells enriched from blood (not recorded which). In nucleotide form, the sequence is TGTGCCAGCAGCCGCCGTTTGGGGGGCTCCTACAATGAGCAGTTCTTC. This yields the protein CASSRRLGGSYNEQFF.